This T cell receptor beta chain was sequenced during a study of cytomegalovirus exposure and HLA in healthy donors. Trimming cost V 0 bases and J 7 bases, with 6 bases left between them. CDR3 length equals 13 residues. Germline CDR1 MGHRA, CDR2 YSYEKL. Study-level points and caveats: Earlier findings revealed that most TCR beta V segments proved productive either about 90% or about 30% of the time.

The PCR was carried out with 60 Vbeta primers and 13 Jbeta primers. Only in-frame clones appear in the TCRdb table, and some are missing; sequencing was by immunoSEQ multiplex PCR. The sample includes more than 80,000 clones, approximately 81% seen only once; the top ten take 1.2%. With respect to this clone: The antigen is undetermined.

This receptor was identified in a girl aged 2 to 9 in good health and CMV-seropositive. Material: PBMCs. The chain employs TRBV4-1 and TRBJ1-4; possibly TRBD1 for D (5 bases). The CDR3 loop reads CASSQEGAEKLFF. The CDR3 nucleotides read TGCGCCAGCAGCCAAGAAGGGGCTGAAAAACTGTTTTTT.